A single sample is the source of the 27 T cell receptor beta chains below, sequenced in a study of a mutant IDH1 vaccine in newly diagnosed glioma. Time point given: week 35, safety follow-up. Vaccination used 300 ug of mutant IDH1 20-mer peptide per dose, with topical imiquimod. Assay: immunoSEQ multiplex PCR; the TCRdb copy retains only in-frame clones and omits some. The sample contains about 68,000 clones, about four fifths of which appear only once. The antigens for these receptors are not known. Sequencing was performed on PBMCs, taken from a glioma patient whose treatment included an IDH1 peptide vaccine. Receptors were obtained from a man younger than 30 with glioma.

This clone is large (0.1 to 1%) by share. The chain recombines TRBV9 with TRBJ1-4; D unresolved. The ends were cut back, 0 bases at V and 4 bases at J, with 7 bases in the middle. The CDR3 loop spans 14 amino acids. CDR1 SGDLS and CDR2 YYNGEE come from the germline V gene. The CDR3 is CASSVEGDNEKLFF. Here the CDR3 DNA reads TGTGCCAGCAGCGTAGAAGGAGATAATGAAAAACTGTTTTTT.

This chain uses TRBV2 with TRBJ2-7; no definite D call. Germline CDR1 SNHLY, CDR2 FYNNEI. The CDR3 is 12 residues long. The V end was cut by 5 bases, the J end by 0 bases, with 5 bases between. The CDR3 coding sequence is TGTGCCAGCAGTTTAAGCTCCTACGAGCAGTACTTC. It codes for CASSLSSYEQYF.

The J gene is TRBJ2-7, the V gene TRBV27; 7 bases are shared with TRBD1. Trimming cost V 8 bases and J 2 bases; bases outside gene matches: 6. Germline V gene lookup returns CDR1 MNHEY and CDR2 SMNVEV (reference sequence). The CDR3 totals 13 residues. The CDR3, as DNA: TGTGCCAGCCGCAGGGGGTCCCCCTACGAGCAGTACTTC. Translation gives CASRRGSPYEQYF.

This clone has a single count. The chain combines TRBV7-2 with TRBJ2-7, with 10 bases aligning to TRBD2. CDR3 length equals 19 residues. V lost 2 bases, J lost 0 bases, and 13 bases stayed unmatched. Per germline, CDR1 SGHTA and CDR2 FQGNSA. The CDR3 here is CASSLRVGSGRTSSYEQYF. CDR3 sequence (DNA): TGTGCCAGCAGCTTAAGGGTAGGTAGCGGGAGGACGAGCTCCTACGAGCAGTACTTC.

The chain recombines TRBV5-6 with TRBJ2-4; 9 bases agree with TRBD1. The germline CDR1 and CDR2 sequences are SGHDT and YYEEEE. This CDR3 comprises 17 residues. The J segment lost 2 bases and the V segment lost 2 bases, leaving 8 bases of the junction unmatched. CDR3 nucleotides: TGTGCCAGCAGCTTCTTCAGGACAGGGGTAACCAAAAACATTCAGTACTTC. Its protein product is CASSFFRTGVTKNIQYF. Filled out from reference TRBV5-6 and TRBJ2-4, the complete variable domain reads DAGVTQSPTHLIKTRGQQVTLRCSPKSGHDTVSWYQQALGQGPQFIFQYYEEEERQRGNFPDRFSGHQFPNYSSELNVNALLLGDSALYLCASSFFRTGVTKNIQYFGAGTRLSVL.

CDR3 nucleotide sequence: TGTGCCAGCAGCTTGGGACTAGCGGGAGGCCCAGCGGGAGAGACCCAGTACTTC. Protein: CASSLGLAGGPAGETQYF. The chain links TRBV13 to TRBJ2-5, with 15 bases identical to TRBD2. The J segment lost 4 bases and the V segment lost 3 bases, leaving 9 bases of the junction unmatched. The CDR3 consists of 18 residues. The germline gives CDR1 PRHDT, CDR2 FYEKMQ (reference sequence).

The rearrangement uses TRBV18 and TRBJ2-6; the D is unclear. Germline V gene lookup returns CDR1 KGHSH and CDR2 LQKENI. The CDR3 is made up of 14 amino acids. Trimming cost V 3 bases and J 0 bases, with 3 bases left between them. The CDR3: CASSPHSGANVLTF. The CDR3 bases are TGTGCCAGCTCACCCCACTCTGGGGCCAACGTCCTGACTTTC.

This chain connects TRBV7-8 to TRBJ2-4; no clear D. With 6 bases removed from V and 0 bases from J, the gap between germline ends came to 12 bases. CDR1 SGHVS and CDR2 FQNEAQ come from the germline V gene. This CDR3 is 15 amino acids long. CDR3 protein: CASRTIRVAKNIQYF. CDR3 sequence (DNA): TGTGCCAGCAGAACTATTCGGGTAGCCAAAAACATTCAGTACTTC.

This clone was recorded once. The chain has TRBV5-1 and TRBJ1-2, with D unclear. CDR1 is SGHRS and CDR2 is YFSETQ in the germline V gene. This CDR3 is 14 amino acids long. The ends were cut back, 0 bases at V and 8 bases at J, with 14 bases in the middle. The DNA for the CDR3 is TGCGCCAGCAGCTTGGGGCGGCAGCCGGGAGGCTACACCTTC. This translates into CASSLGRQPGGYTF.

This chain uses TRBV28 with TRBJ2-7; the D is unclear. The CDR3 runs 12 residues. CDR1 is MDHEN, CDR2 SYDVKM, per germline. V lost 2 bases, J lost 3 bases, and 5 bases lay in between. The CDR3 protein is CASSLTGYEQYF. In DNA, the CDR3 is TGTGCCAGCAGTTTAACTGGCTACGAGCAGTACTTC.

DNA for the CDR3: TGTGCCAGCAGTGTTGATTGGATTAGCAGCACAGATACGCAGTATTTT. Protein: CASSVDWISSTDTQYF. This chain joins TRBV6-1 and TRBJ2-3; no clear D gene. Trimming stripped 4 bases from V and 0 bases from J, with 14 bases between. The CDR3 has 16 residues. Germline values: CDR1 MNHNS, CDR2 SASEGT.

The chain couples TRBV6-5 to TRBJ1-3, with TRBD1 matching 8 bases. The CDR3 covers 13 residues. V dropped 5 bases and J dropped 6; count of bases not matched to a gene: 3. Germline V gene lookup returns CDR1 MNHEY and CDR2 SVGAGI. CDR3 region: CASSGQGVNTIYF. The CDR3 DNA follows: TGTGCCAGCAGTGGACAGGGTGTAAACACCATATATTTT.

V is TRBV10-3 and J is TRBJ1-1, with a possible D match to TRBD1 (5 bases). The CDR3 consists of 13 residues. With 3 bases removed from V and 2 bases from J, the gap between germline ends came to 7 bases. CDR1 and CDR2 (germline): ENHRY, SYGVKD. CDR3 loop: CAISEQVNTEAFF. The CDR3 region has the DNA TGTGCCATCAGTGAACAGGTAAACACTGAAGCTTTCTTT.

The rearrangement links TRBV25-1 to TRBJ1-2; unclear D gene. The CDR3 has 13 residues. Germline lookup yields CDR1 MGHDK and CDR2 SYGVNS. V shed 1 base and J shed 3 bases, with 6 bases lying between them. The CDR3 DNA reads TGTGCCAGCAGTGAATTGGGGTACTATGGCTACACCTTC. It encodes CASSELGYYGYTF.

A single count supports this clone. The genes are TRBV19 and TRBJ1-5; unclear D gene. Deletions cut 5 bases from V and 11 bases from J, with 13 bases between. The CDR3 consists of 12 residues. From germline, CDR1 is LNHDA and CDR2 SQIVND (reference sequence). The CDR3 sequence is CASSPAPRAQHF. DNA of the CDR3: TGTGCCAGTAGTCCAGCCCCAAGGGCCCAGCATTTT.

The rearrangement joins TRBV5-4 to TRBJ2-3; D remains unclear. Germline assignment: CDR1 SGHNT and CDR2 YYREEE (reference sequence). Trimming removed 0 bases at V and 6 bases at J, with 11 bases between. The CDR3 runs 14 residues. CDR3: CASSLVRARDTQYF. CDR3 sequence (DNA): TGTGCCAGCAGCTTGGTAAGGGCCAGGGATACGCAGTATTTT. The whole variable domain, remainder taken from reference TRBV5-4 and TRBJ2-3, is ETGVTQSPTHLIKTRGQQVTLRCSSQSGHNTVSWYQQALGQGPQFIFQYYREEENGRGNFPPRFSGLQFPNYSSELNVNALELDDSALYLCASSLVRARDTQYFGPGTRLTVL.

This chain links TRBV11-3 with TRBJ2-7; D ambiguous. Trimming pared 4 bases from V and 4 bases from J, leaving 11 bases between. The CDR3 loop spans 13 amino acids. The germline V gene has CDR1 SGHNT and CDR2 YENEEA. CDR3 DNA sequence: TGTGCCAGCAGCTACGTGTGGGGTTACGAGCAGTACTTC. The encoded protein is CASSYVWGYEQYF. Full variable domain (missing parts from reference TRBV11-3 and TRBJ2-7): EAGVVQSPRYKIIEKKQPVAFWCNPISGHNTLYWYLQNLGQGPELLIRYENEEAVDDSQLPKDRFSAERLKGVDSTLKIQPAELGDSAVYLCASSYVWGYEQYFGPGTRLTVT.

This chain uses TRBV7-8 with TRBJ2-1; TRBD2 agrees at 16 bases. CDR3 size: 15 residues. Looked up from germline, CDR1 is SGHVS and CDR2 is FQNEAQ. V shed 4 bases, J shed 10 bases, and the junction held 4 bases outside the gene matches. The CDR3 protein is CASSWGTSGGGEQFF. The DNA for the CDR3 is TGTGCCAGCAGCTGGGGGACTAGCGGGGGGGGAGAGCAGTTCTTC.

This chain links TRBV7-9 with TRBJ1-2, with D possibly TRBD1 on 6 matching bases. The CDR3 consists of 15 residues. Germline CDR1 SEHNR, CDR2 FQNEAQ (reference sequence). V was shortened by 5 bases and J by 7 bases, with 20 bases between the two germline ends. CDR3 sequence: CASSQGGGAYSGYTF. Here the CDR3 DNA reads TGTGCCAGCAGCCAAGGGGGAGGCGCTTACTCTGGCTACACCTTC.

The rearrangement uses TRBV5-1 and TRBJ1-3, with D hard to call. CDR1 and CDR2 (germline): SGHRS, YFSETQ. Trimming pared 2 bases from V and 4 bases from J, leaving 7 bases between. This CDR3 comprises 13 residues. The CDR3 DNA reads TGCGCCAGCAGCTTTGGGAAAGGAAACACCATATATTTT. Amino acid sequence: CASSFGKGNTIYF.

The chain couples TRBV7-9 to TRBJ2-5; TRBD2 matches 7 bases. The V segment lost 1 base and the J segment 5 bases; nucleotides outside the gene matches: 4. Germline lookup yields CDR1 SEHNR and CDR2 FQNEAQ (reference sequence). The CDR3 consists of 14 residues. The DNA for the CDR3 is TGTGCCAGCAGCTTAGGAGCGGGGTCGGAGACCCAGTACTTC. As protein: CASSLGAGSETQYF.

This chain links TRBV7-3 with TRBJ1-1; 12 bases agree with TRBD1. V lost 0 bases and J lost 3; bases outside the gene matches: 14. Per germline, CDR1 SGHTA and CDR2 FQGTGA. CDR3 length: 20 amino acids. The CDR3 bases are TGTGCCAGCAGCTTAACAGCGGGGACAGGGGGCTTAGTGAGGTACACTGAAGCTTTCTTT. Residues: CASSLTAGTGGLVRYTEAFF.

This clone was seen a handful of times. The CDR3 DNA reads as TGTGCCAGCAGCCCCCGGACCAGGGTTGGATCCACCTTC. It specifies CASSPRTRVGSTF. The chain is built from TRBV7-9 and TRBJ1-2, with D possibly matching TRBD1 (5 bases). Trimming took 5 bases from V and 13 from J, leaving 20 bases between them. The CDR3 has 13 residues. The germline V gene encodes CDR1 SEHNR and CDR2 FQNEAQ (reference sequence).

The chain uses TRBV15 and TRBJ2-6; a weak D match, TRBD2 (5 bases). From germline, CDR1 is LNHNV and CDR2 YYDKDF (reference sequence). Between the trimmed V and J ends, which lost 5 bases and 0 bases, there was a span of 14 bases. The CDR3 length is 17 residues. CDR3 in amino acids: CATSGLGSDSGANVLTF. CDR3 in DNA: TGTGCCACCAGCGGGCTTGGGAGTGACTCTGGGGCCAACGTCCTGACTTTC.

The CDR3 sequence is CASSSPGQGIGYTF. The DNA for the CDR3 is TGTGCCAGCAGCTCCCCGGGACAGGGGATCGGCTACACCTTC. The chain joins TRBV5-5 to TRBJ1-2, with TRBD1 matching over 10 bases. The V segment lost 3 bases and the J segment 8 bases; nucleotides outside the gene matches: 7. CDR1 is SGHKS, CDR2 YYEKEE, per germline (reference sequence). The CDR3 covers 14 residues.

This clone was detected only once. The V and J genes are TRBV2 and TRBJ1-1; 8 bases match TRBD1. Germline CDR1 SNHLY, CDR2 FYNNEI. The CDR3 consists of 13 residues. J gave up 2 bases and V 10 bases, and 6 bases lay outside the gene matches. The chain's CDR3 is CATQGARNTEAFF. CDR3 DNA sequence: TGTGCCACCCAGGGGGCGAGAAACACTGAAGCTTTCTTT.

This clone has just a few counts. The chain links TRBV10-3 to TRBJ1-2; 10 bases are a match to TRBD1. Germline V gives CDR1 ENHRY, CDR2 SYGVKD. This CDR3 is 15 amino acids long. The ends lost 5 bases at V and 4 bases at J; junction bases unmatched: 7. CDR3 in DNA: TGTGCCATCAGTCATGAGACAGGGGGCATCTATGGCTACACCTTC. This sequence encodes CAISHETGGIYGYTF.